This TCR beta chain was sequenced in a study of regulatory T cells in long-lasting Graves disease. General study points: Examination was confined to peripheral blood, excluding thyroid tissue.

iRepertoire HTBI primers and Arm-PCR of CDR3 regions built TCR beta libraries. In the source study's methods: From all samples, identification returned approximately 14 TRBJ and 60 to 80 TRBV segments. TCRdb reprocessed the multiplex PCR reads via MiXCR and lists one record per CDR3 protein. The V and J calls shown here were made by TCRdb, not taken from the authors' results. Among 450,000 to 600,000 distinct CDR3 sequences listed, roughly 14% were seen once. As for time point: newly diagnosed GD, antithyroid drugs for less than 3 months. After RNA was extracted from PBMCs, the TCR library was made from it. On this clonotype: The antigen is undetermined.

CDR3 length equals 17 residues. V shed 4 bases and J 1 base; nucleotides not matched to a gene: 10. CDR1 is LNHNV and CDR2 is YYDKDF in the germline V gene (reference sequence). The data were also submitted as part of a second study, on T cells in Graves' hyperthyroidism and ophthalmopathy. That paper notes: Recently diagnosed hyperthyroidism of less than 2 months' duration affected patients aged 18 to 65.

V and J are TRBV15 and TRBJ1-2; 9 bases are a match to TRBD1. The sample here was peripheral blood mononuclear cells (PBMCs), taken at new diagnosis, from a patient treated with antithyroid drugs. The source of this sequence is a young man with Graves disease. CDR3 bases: TGTGCCACCAGCATTATCTCCGGGACAGGGTTTAACTATGGCTACACCTTC. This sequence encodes CATSIISGTGFNYGYTF.